Presented here are 8 T cell receptor beta chains from one specimen sequenced in a study of T-cell memory formation after mild COVID-19. Using its own MiXCR run on the 5' RACE reads, TCRdb lists one record per CDR3 protein. The sample holds 90,000 to 120,000 distinct CDR3 sequences; over 8.5% are singletons and the top ten take about 40%. The material sequenced was PBMCs or a T cell subset sorted from them (not recorded which). The receptors shown here come from a man between 18 and 29 years old who had mild COVID-19 (a few samples of this study predate the infection). Cell type and time point are not known.

This clonotype was detected only a few times. This chain joins TRBV5-6 and TRBJ2-5, with 9 bases matching TRBD2. V was pared by 1 base and J by 4 bases, with 14 bases of the junction left unmatched. CDR3 size: 18 residues. Germline V gives CDR1 SGHDT, CDR2 YYEEEE. As DNA, the CDR3 is TGTGCCAGCAGCTTGTGGGTTGCGGAGCGGGGGGTACGAGAGACCCAGTACTTC. The encoded protein is CASSLWVAERGVRETQYF.

The chain joins TRBV7-6 to TRBJ2-2; D gene unclear. The germline V and J ends were trimmed by 3 bases and 6 bases, with 5 bases remaining between them. Germline values: CDR1 SGHVS, CDR2 FNYEAQ. This CDR3 is built from 12 residues. CDR3 residues: CASSFRSGELFF. The CDR3, as DNA: TGTGCCAGCAGCTTTCGATCCGGGGAGCTGTTTTTT.

This clonotype has ten or more counts. This chain links TRBV7-2 with TRBJ1-1, with no clear D. The CDR3 sequence is 12 residues long. CDR1 SGHTA and CDR2 FQGNSA come from the germline V gene. Between the trimmed V and J ends, which lost 1 base and 4 bases, there was a span of 4 bases. In DNA form, the CDR3 reads TGTGCCAGCAGCTTAGGGCCCACTGAAGCTTTCTTT. The encoded protein is CASSLGPTEAFF.

This clonotype was counted ten times or more. The J gene is TRBJ2-3, the V gene TRBV9; 12 nucleotides line up with TRBD2. Germline V gene data show CDR1 as SGDLS and CDR2 as YYNGEE. CDR3 length: 19 amino acids. The V gene end was trimmed by 0 bases and the J gene end by 0 bases; junction bases not matched to a gene: 8. CDR3 sequence: CASSVATSGGRGSTDTQYF. The DNA of the CDR3 is TGTGCCAGCAGCGTAGCTACTAGCGGGGGGCGGGGTAGCACAGATACGCAGTATTTT.

There are many counts of this clonotype. This sequence joins TRBV5-1 and TRBJ2-3; D possibly uses TRBD1 or TRBD2 (5 bases each). Per the germline V gene, CDR1 is SGHRS and CDR2 is YFSETQ. The V and J ends lost 2 bases and 0 bases respectively, with 10 bases between them. The CDR3 is made up of 15 amino acids. The chain's CDR3 is CASSFTGPSTDTQYF. The CDR3 DNA follows: TGCGCCAGCAGCTTCACGGGACCCAGCACAGATACGCAGTATTTT. Supplemented by reference TRBV5-1 and TRBJ2-3, the full variable domain reads KAGVTQTPRYLIKTRGQQVTLSCSPISGHRSVSWYQQTPGQGLQFLFEYFSETQRNKGNFPGRFSGRQFSNSRSEMNVSTLELGDSALYLCASSFTGPSTDTQYFGPGTRLTVL.

This clonotype was seen once. The V gene is TRBV27, the J gene TRBJ2-7; TRBD2 is a possible D gene (6 bases). Trimming pared 1 base from V and 7 bases from J, leaving 11 bases between. Germline V gene data show CDR1 as MNHEY and CDR2 as SMNVEV (reference sequence). The CDR3 length is 13 residues. This CDR3 is CASSLFPAGEQYF. CDR3 bases: TGTGCCAGCAGTTTATTCCCGGCGGGGGAGCAGTACTTC.

This clonotype has ten or more counts. CDR3 sequence (DNA): TGTGCCAGCAGCTTAAGATTATTGTTGGGGTTCGGCGTCAAAAACATTCAGTACTTC. It specifies CASSLRLLLGFGVKNIQYF. This rearrangement joins TRBV11-2 to TRBJ2-4; D is unclear. The length of the CDR3 is 19 residues. Germline assignment: CDR1 SGHAT and CDR2 FQNNGV. Trimming left V 2 bases short and J 3 bases short, with 23 bases between. The whole variable domain, remainder taken from reference TRBV11-2 and TRBJ2-4, is EAGVAQSPRYKIIEKRQSVAFWCNPISGHATLYWYQQILGQGPKLLIQFQNNGVVDDSQLPKDRFSAERLKGVDSTLKIQPAKLEDSAVYLCASSLRLLLGFGVKNIQYFGAGTRLSVL.

This clonotype has ten or more counts. This chain links TRBV12-3 or TRBV12-4 with TRBJ2-3; D gene unclear. V dropped 6 bases and J dropped 5 bases, with 9 bases sitting between them. The CDR3 is made up of 12 amino acids. Here the CDR3 reads CASRDQRDTQYF. CDR3 coding DNA: TGTGCCAGCAGGGACCAACGAGATACGCAGTATTTT.